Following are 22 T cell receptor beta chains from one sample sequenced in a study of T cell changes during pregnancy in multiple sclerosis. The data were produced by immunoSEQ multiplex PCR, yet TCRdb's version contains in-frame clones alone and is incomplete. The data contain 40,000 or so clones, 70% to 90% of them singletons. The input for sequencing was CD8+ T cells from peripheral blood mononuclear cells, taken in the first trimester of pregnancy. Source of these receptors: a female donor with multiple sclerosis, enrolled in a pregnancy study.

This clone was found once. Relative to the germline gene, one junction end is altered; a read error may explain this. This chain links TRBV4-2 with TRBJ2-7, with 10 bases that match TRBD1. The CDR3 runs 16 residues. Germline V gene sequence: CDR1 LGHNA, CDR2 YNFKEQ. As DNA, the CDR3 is TGTGCCAGCAGCCAAGATACGGGACAGGGGTTCGACGAGCAGTGCTTC. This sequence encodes CASSQDTGQGFDEQCF.

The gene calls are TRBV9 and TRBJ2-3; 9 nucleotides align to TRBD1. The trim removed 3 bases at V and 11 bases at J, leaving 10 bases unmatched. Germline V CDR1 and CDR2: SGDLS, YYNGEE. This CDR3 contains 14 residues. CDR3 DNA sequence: TGTGCCAGCAGCGCCCCCGGACAGGGGACGATGCAGTATTTT. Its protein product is CASSAPGQGTMQYF.

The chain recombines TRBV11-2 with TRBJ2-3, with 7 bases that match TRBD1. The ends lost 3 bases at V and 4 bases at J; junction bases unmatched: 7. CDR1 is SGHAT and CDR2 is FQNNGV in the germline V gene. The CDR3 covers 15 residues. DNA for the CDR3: TGTGCCAGCAGCTTGGGGGACAGTGGCTCAGATACGCAGTATTTT. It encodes CASSLGDSGSDTQYF.

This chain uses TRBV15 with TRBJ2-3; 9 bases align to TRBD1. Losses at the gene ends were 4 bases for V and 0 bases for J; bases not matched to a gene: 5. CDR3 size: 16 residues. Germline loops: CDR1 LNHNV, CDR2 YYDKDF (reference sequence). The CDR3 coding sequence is TGTGCCACCAGCATGCTGACAGGGGGGAGCACAGATACGCAGTATTTT. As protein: CATSMLTGGSTDTQYF.

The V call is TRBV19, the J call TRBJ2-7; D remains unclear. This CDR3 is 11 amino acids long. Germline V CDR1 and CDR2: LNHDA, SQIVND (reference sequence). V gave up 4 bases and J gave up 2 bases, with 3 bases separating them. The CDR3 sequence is CASSRAYEQYF. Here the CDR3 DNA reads TGTGCCAGTAGTAGAGCCTACGAGCAGTACTTC.

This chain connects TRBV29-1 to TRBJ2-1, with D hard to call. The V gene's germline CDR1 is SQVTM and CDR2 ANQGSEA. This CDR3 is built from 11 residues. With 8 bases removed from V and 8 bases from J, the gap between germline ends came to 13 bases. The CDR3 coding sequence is TGCAGCACCAAGAGTCATGATGAGCAGTTCTTC. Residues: CSTKSHDEQFF.

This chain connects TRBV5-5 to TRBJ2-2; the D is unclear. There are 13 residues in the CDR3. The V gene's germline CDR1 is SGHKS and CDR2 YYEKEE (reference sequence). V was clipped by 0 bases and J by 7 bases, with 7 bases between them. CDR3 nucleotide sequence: TGTGCCAGCAGCTTGGAGCTGGTCGGGGAGCTGTTTTTT. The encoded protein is CASSLELVGELFF.

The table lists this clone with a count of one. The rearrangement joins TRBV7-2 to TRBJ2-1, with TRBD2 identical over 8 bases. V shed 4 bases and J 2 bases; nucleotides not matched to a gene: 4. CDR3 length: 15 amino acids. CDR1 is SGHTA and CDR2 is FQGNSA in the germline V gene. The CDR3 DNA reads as TGTGCCAGCAGCTCCAGCGGGGGCCCCTACAATGAGCAGTTCTTC. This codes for CASSSSGGPYNEQFF.

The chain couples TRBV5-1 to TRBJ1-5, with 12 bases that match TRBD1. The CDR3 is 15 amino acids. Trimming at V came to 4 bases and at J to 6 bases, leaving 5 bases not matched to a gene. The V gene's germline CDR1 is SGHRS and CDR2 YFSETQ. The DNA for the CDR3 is TGCGCCAGCAGCCCTGGGACAGGGGGCTTTCAGCCCCAGCATTTT. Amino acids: CASSPGTGGFQPQHF.

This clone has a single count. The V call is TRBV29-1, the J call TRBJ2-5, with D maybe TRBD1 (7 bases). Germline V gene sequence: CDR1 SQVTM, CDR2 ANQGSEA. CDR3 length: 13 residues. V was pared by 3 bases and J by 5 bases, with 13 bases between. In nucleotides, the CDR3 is TGCAGCGTTGATGCAGGGGGGACTGAGACCCAGTACTTC. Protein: CSVDAGGTETQYF.

CDR3 region: CASSPGAGASTDTQYF. In DNA form, the CDR3 reads TGTGCCAGCAGCCCGGGAGCGGGGGCTAGCACAGATACGCAGTATTTT. The rearrangement joins TRBV7-9 to TRBJ2-3; 8 bases align to TRBD2. CDR3 size: 16 residues. Germline loops: CDR1 SEHNR, CDR2 FQNEAQ (reference sequence). With V trimmed by 5 bases and J by 0 bases, 7 bases remained unmatched.

CDR3 protein: CASSARTSGVTDTQYF. Written as DNA, the CDR3 is TGTGCCAGCAGTGCCCGGACTAGCGGGGTCACAGATACGCAGTATTTT. The genes are TRBV9 and TRBJ2-3, with TRBD2 matching 12 bases. Germline V gene sequence: CDR1 SGDLS, CDR2 YYNGEE. The CDR3 is 16 residues long. The ends lost 5 bases at V and 2 bases at J; junction bases unmatched: 6.

This CDR3 is CASSLNIEQYF. CDR3 nucleotide sequence: TGTGCCAGCAGCTTGAATATTGAGCAGTACTTC. The rearrangement links TRBV5-6 to TRBJ2-7, with D uncertain. CDR3 length: 11 amino acids. Trimming left V 1 base short and J 7 bases short, with 6 bases between. CDR1 SGHDT and CDR2 YYEEEE come from the germline V gene.

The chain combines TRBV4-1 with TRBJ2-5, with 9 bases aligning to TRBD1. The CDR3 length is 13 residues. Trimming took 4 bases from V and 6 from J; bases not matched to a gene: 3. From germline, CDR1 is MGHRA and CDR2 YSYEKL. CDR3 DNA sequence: TGCGCCAGCAGCCCGACAGGGGGGAAGACCCAGTACTTC. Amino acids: CASSPTGGKTQYF.

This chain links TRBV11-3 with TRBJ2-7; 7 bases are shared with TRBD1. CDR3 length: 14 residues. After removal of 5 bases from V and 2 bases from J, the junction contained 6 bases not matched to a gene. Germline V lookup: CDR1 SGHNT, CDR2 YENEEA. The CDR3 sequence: CASSGQANPYEQYF. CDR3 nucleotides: TGTGCCAGCAGCGGACAGGCGAACCCCTACGAGCAGTACTTC.

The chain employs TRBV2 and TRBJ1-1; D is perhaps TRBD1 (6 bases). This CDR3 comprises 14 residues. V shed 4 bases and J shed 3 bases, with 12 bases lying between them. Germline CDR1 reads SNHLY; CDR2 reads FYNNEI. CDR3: CASSGRQAYTEAFF. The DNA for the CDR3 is TGTGCCAGCAGTGGTAGACAGGCCTACACTGAAGCTTTCTTT.

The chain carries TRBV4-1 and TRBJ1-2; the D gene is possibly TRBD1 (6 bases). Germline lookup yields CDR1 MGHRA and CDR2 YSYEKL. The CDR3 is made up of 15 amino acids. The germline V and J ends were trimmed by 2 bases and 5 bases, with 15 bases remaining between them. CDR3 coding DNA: TGCGCCAGCAGCCAAACCGCAGGGGTTTGGTATGGCTACACCTTC. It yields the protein CASSQTAGVWYGYTF.

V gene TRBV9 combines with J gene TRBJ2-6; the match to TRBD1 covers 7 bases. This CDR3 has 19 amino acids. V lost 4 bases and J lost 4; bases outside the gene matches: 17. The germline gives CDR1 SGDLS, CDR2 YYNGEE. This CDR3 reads CASSFPQGSSLSGANVLTF. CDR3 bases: TGTGCCAGCAGCTTCCCACAGGGGAGTTCCTTATCCGGGGCCAACGTCCTGACTTTC.

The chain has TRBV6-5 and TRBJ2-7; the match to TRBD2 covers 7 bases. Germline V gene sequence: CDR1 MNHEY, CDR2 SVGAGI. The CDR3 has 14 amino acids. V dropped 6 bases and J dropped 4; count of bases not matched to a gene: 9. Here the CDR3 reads CASSLRGDLYEQYF. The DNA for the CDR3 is TGTGCCAGCAGCCTCCGGGGGGATCTGTACGAGCAGTACTTC.

Here the CDR3 reads CASSLLGDYSNQPQHF. CDR3 bases: TGTGCCAGCAGTTTATTGGGGGACTATAGCAATCAGCCCCAGCATTTT. The chain combines TRBV27 with TRBJ1-5, with a tentative D call TRBD1 (5 bases). V was clipped by 1 base and J by 0 bases, with 10 bases between them. The CDR3 is made up of 16 amino acids. Germline-derived CDR1 and CDR2 are MNHEY and SMNVEV (reference sequence).

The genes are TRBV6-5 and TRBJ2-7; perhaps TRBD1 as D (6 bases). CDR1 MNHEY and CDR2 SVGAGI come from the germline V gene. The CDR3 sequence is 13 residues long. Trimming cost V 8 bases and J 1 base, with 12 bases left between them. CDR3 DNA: TGTGCCAGCTCCCCAGGGGCGTCCTACGAGCAGTACTTC. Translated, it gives CASSPGASYEQYF.

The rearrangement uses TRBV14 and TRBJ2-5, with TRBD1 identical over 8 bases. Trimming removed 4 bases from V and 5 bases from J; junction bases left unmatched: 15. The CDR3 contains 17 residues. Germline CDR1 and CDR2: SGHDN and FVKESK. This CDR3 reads CASSLNPRQGTWETQYF. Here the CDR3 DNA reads TGTGCCAGCAGCCTCAACCCACGACAGGGGACGTGGGAGACCCAGTACTTC.